The entry that follows covers one T cell receptor beta chain sequence. The entry originates in a study of identical twins. MiXCR, applied by TCRdb to the 5' RACE reads, yields one record per CDR3 protein. The sample records nearly 900,000 distinct CDR3 sequences, 10% to 15% being singletons. V lost 1 base and J lost 5, with 8 bases in between. Per germline, CDR1 DFQATT and CDR2 SNEGSKA (reference sequence). The CDR3 totals 12 residues. This same sample was also part of a study on yellow fever vaccine responses in identical twins.

The V call is TRBV20-1, the J call TRBJ1-1; the D gene is possibly TRBD1 (5 bases). This TCR was sampled from a woman between 18 and 30 years old in good health. The specimen sequenced was PBMCs. CDR3 sequence: CSARVTATEAFF. In DNA, the CDR3 is TGCAGTGCTAGAGTGACAGCGACTGAAGCTTTCTTT.